The text below deals with one T cell receptor beta chain. This entry is derived from a study of blood T cell repertoires in COVID-19. Data came from immunoSEQ multiplex PCR; TCRdb stores just in-frame clones and leaves some out. Of roughly 230,000 clones listed, roughly 85% are singletons. Seattle patients were enrolled while actively infected and followed longitudinally. Sequenced material: peripheral blood. This receptor was identified in a middle-aged man with COVID-19, enrolled during active disease.

This CDR3 reads CASSLRGQGDTEAFF. The CDR3 DNA reads as TGTGCCAGCAGTCTAAGGGGGCAGGGGGACACTGAAGCTTTCTTT. This chain connects TRBV9 to TRBJ1-1, with 7 bases that match TRBD1. The CDR3 is 15 amino acids. Per the germline V gene, CDR1 is SGDLS and CDR2 is YYNGEE. Germline trimming cut 5 bases from V and 3 bases from J; bases unmatched to any gene: 10.